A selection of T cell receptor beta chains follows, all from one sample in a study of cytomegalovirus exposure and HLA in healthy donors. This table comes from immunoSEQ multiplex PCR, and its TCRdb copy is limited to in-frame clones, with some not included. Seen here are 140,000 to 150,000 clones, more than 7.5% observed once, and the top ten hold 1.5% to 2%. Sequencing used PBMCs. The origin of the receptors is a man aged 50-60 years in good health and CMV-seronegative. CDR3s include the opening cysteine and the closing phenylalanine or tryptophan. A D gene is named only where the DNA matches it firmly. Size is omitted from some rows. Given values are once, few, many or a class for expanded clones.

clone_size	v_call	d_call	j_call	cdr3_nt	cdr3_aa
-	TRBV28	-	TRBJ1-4	TGTGCCAGCAGTTTGGCAGGGGCTAATGAAAAACTGTTTTTT	CASSLAGANEKLFF
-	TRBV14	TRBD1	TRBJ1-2	TGTGCCATACGTTCCTTAGGGGGCGAGGGCTATGGCTACACCTTC	CAIRSLGGEGYGYTF
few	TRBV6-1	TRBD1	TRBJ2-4	TGTGCCAGCAGTGAATCGAGGGGGCCAATGGACATTCAGTACTTC	CASSESRGPMDIQYF
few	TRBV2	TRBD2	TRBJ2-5	TGTGCCAGCAGTGAATTCGTAGGACTAGCGGAAGAGACCCAGTACTTC	CASSEFVGLAEETQYF
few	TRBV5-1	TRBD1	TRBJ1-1	TGCGCCAGCAGCTTGGAAGGGACAGGATTTGGGACTGAAGCTTTCTTT	CASSLEGTGFGTEAFF
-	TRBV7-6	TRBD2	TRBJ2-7	TGTGCCAGCAGCGCTGGACTAGCGAACGAGCAGTACTTC	CASSAGLANEQYF
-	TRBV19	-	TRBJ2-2	TGTGCCAGTGGCCCACAGGGAAACACCGGGGAGCTGTTTTTT	CASGPQGNTGELFF
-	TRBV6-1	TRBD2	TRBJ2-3	TGTGCCAGCAGTGAATCTGGTAGCGGGAGTTCAGATACGCAGTATTTT	CASSESGSGSSDTQYF
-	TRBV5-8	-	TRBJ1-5	TGTGCCAGCAGCTTGCGATACACAGGATTTAGCAATCAGCCCCAGCATTTT	CASSLRYTGFSNQPQHF
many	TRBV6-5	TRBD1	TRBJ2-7	TGTGCCAGCAGTTACAGGGGACAGGGCGGCCACGAGCAGTACTTC	CASSYRGQGGHEQYF
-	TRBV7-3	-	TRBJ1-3	TGTGCCAGCAGCTTATCAGGGCCGGGAAACACCATATATTTT	CASSLSGPGNTIYF
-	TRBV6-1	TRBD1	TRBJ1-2	TGTGCCAGCAGTGCATACAGGGGAAATAACTATGGCTACACCTTC	CASSAYRGNNYGYTF
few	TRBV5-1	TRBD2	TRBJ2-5	TGCGCCAGCAGCTTGGGGGACTACGTGACCCAGTACTTC	CASSLGDYVTQYF
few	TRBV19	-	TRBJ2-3	TGTGCCAGTAGTGGCCGCGGGGTCCCTGTGGCAGATACGCAGTATTTT	CASSGRGVPVADTQYF
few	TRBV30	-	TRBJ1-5	TGTGCCTGGAGTCGACAGGAGTATAGCAATCAGCCCCAGCATTTT	CAWSRQEYSNQPQHF
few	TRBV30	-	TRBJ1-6	TGTGCCTGGAGCCCACTTCCATTAAGCTCCTATAATTCACCCCTCCACTTT	CAWSPLPLSSYNSPLHF
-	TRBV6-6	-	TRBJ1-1	TGTGCCAGCAGCACCGCAAGGGGCACTGAAGCTTTCTTT	CASSTARGTEAFF
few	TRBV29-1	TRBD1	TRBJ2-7	TGCAGCTCCCGGACAGGGCCCTACGAGCAGTACTTC	CSSRTGPYEQYF
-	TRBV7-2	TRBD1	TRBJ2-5	TGTGCCAGCAGCTTACCAGGGGGCTGGGAGACCCAGTACTTC	CASSLPGGWETQYF
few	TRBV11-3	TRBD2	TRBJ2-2	TGTGCCAGCAGCCCCCAGCGGGGGGGCGCCGGGGAGCTGTTTTTT	CASSPQRGGAGELFF
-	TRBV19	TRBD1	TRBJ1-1	TGTGCCAGTATTGACAGGGGAAGGAGCGACACTGAAGCTTTCTTT	CASIDRGRSDTEAFF
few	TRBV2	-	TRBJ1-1	TGTGCCAGCAGCGTGACAGCTGTGAACACTGAAGCTTTCTTT	CASSVTAVNTEAFF
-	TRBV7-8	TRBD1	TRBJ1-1	TGTGCCAGCAGCCCCGAGGACAGGGGAGCTTTCTTT	CASSPEDRGAFF
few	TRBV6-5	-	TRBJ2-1	TGTGCCAGCAGTTCCACAGGGCTCAGGGGCAATGAGCAGTTCTTC	CASSSTGLRGNEQFF
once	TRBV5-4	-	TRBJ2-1	TGTGCCAGCAGCGTCCGGGGGGCTTCTAACAATGAGCAGTTCTTC	CASSVRGASNNEQFF
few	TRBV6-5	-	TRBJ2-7	TGTGCCAGCAGTTCCGATAGGGGCTACAACGAGCAGTACTTC	CASSSDRGYNEQYF
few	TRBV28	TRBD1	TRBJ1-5	TGTGCCAGCAGTCCCGGGACAGGGGGCAATCAGCCCCAGCATTTT	CASSPGTGGNQPQHF
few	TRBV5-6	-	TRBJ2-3	TGTGCCAGCAGCTTAGCCGATACGCAGTATTTT	CASSLADTQYF
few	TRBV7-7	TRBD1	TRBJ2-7	TGTGCTAGCAGACAGGGGGACAGGGTCGGCGAGCAGTACTTC	CASRQGDRVGEQYF
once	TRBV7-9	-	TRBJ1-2	TGTGCCAGCTCCCTCGGAGGGGCGGGCTATGGCTACACCTTC	CASSLGGAGYGYTF
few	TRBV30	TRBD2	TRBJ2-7	TGTGCCTGGAGGGGGGCTAGCGGGGAGAGGAACGAGCAGTACTTC	CAWRGASGERNEQYF
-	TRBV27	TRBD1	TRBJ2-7	TGTGCCAGCAGTTGGCCCGTTTACAGGGGCAGCTCCTACGAGCAGTACTTC	CASSWPVYRGSSYEQYF
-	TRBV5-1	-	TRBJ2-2	TGCGCCAGCAGCCACCTCCCTGGGGGCGAGAACACCGGGGAGCTGTTTTTT	CASSHLPGGENTGELFF
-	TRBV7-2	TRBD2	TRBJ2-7	TGTGCCAGCAGCTTAGAACTAGCGGGAACTCGGGAGCAGTACTTC	CASSLELAGTREQYF
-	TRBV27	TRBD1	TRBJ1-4	TGTGCCAGCAGTTTAGCCCACCCTGACAGGGGGGACTTACTTAATGAAAAACTGTTTTTT	CASSLAHPDRGDLLNEKLFF
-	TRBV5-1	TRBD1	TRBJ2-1	TGCGCCAGCAGTCAGCGCCAGGGGGACAACAATGAGCAGTTCTTC	CASSQRQGDNNEQFF
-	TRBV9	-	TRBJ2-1	TGTGCCAGCAGCGTACGGGACATCTCCTACAATGAGCAGTTCTTC	CASSVRDISYNEQFF
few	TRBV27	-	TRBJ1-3	TGTGCCAGCAGTCCAGGGTTTCTAGATGGAAACACCATATATTTT	CASSPGFLDGNTIYF
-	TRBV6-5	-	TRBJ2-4	TGTGCCAGCAAGGACAGTACCATTCAGTACTTC	CASKDSTIQYF
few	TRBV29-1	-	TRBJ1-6	TGCAGCGTTGAGGACGGGAATAATTCACCCCTCCACTTT	CSVEDGNNSPLHF
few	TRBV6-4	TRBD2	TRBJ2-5	TGTGCCAGCAGTGCTAGCGGGGGGGCCGGAGAGACCCAGTACTTC	CASSASGGAGETQYF
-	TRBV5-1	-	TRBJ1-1	TGCGCCAGCAGTTTACAGAGCTCGAACACTGAAGCTTTCTTT	CASSLQSSNTEAFF
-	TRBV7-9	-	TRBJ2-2	TGTGCCAGCAGCCGAGACAGCGGGGAGCTGTTTTTT	CASSRDSGELFF
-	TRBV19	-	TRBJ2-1	TGTGCCACCCGCTGGACTTCCAGCTCCTACAATGAGCAGTTCTTC	CATRWTSSSYNEQFF
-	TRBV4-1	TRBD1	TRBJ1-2	TGCGCCAGCAGCCAAGTACAGGGGGCTGGCTACACCTTC	CASSQVQGAGYTF
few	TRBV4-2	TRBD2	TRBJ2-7	TGTGCCAGCAGCCAAGTCCTAGCGGGAGGGATATACGAGCAGTACTTC	CASSQVLAGGIYEQYF
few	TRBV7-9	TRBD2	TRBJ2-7	TGTGCCAGCAGCCCGAGGAGCGGGAACTACGAGCAGTACTTC	CASSPRSGNYEQYF
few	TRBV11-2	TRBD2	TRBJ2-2	TGTGCCAGCAGCTTTGGAGCGGGGGACACCGGGGAGCTGTTTTTT	CASSFGAGDTGELFF
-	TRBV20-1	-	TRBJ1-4	TGCAGTGCTGGGACTTCTGAAAAACTGTTTTTT	CSAGTSEKLFF
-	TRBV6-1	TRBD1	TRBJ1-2	TGTGCCAGCAGTGAATTAACAGGGGAAGCCTATGGCTACCCCTTC	CASSELTGEAYGYPF
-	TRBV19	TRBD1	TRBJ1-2	TGTGCCAGTAGCACGATACAGGGGGGCTATGGCTACACCTTC	CASSTIQGGYGYTF
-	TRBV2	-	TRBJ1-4	TGTGCCAGCAGTCTCCAGGAACCCAATGAAAAACTGTTTTTT	CASSLQEPNEKLFF
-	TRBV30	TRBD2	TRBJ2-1	TGTGCCTGGAGACTAGCGGGGGACCCTAACTCCTACAATGAGCAGTTCTTC	CAWRLAGDPNSYNEQFF